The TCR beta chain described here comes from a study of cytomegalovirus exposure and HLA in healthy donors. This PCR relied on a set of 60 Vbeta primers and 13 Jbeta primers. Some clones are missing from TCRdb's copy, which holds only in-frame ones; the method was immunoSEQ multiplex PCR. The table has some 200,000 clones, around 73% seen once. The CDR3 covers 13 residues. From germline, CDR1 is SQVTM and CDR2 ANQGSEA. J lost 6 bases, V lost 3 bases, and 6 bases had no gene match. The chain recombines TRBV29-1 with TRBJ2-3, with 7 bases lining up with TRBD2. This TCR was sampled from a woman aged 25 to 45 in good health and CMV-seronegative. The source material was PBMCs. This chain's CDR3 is CSVEGREGDTQYF. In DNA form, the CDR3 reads TGCAGCGTTGAGGGCAGGGAGGGGGATACGCAGTATTTT.